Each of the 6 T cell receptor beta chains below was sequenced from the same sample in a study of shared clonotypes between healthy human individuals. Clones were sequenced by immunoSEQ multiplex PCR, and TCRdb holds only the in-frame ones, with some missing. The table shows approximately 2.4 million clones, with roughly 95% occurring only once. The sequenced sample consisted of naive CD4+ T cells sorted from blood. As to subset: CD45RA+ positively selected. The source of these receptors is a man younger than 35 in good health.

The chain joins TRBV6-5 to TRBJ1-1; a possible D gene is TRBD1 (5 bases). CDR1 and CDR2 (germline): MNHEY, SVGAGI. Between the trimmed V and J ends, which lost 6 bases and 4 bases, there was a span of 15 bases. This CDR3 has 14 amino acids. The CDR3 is CASSNLLGATEAFF. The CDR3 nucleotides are TGTGCCAGCAGCAACCTTCTTGGGGCCACTGAAGCTTTCTTT.

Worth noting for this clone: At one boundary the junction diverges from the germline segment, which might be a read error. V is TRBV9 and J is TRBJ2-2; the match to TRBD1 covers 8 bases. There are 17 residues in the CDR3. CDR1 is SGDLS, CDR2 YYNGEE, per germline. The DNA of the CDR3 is TGTGCCAGCAGCGGGCTCGGACAGGGCGCGAACACCGAGGAGCTGTTTTTT. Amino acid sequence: CASSGLGQGANTEELFF.

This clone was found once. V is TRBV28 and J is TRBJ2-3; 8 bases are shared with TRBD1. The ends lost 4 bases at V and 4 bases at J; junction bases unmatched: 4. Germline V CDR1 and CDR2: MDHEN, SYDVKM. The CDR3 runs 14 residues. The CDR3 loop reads CASSYGQGSDTQYF. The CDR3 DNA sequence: TGTGCCAGCAGTTACGGACAGGGTTCAGATACGCAGTATTTT.

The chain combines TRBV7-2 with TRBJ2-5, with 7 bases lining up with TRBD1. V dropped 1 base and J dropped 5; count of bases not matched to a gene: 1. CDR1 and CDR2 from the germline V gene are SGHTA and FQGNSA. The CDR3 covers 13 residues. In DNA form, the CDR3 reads TGTGCCAGCAGCTTAGTGGACAGGGAGACCCAGTACTTC. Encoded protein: CASSLVDRETQYF.

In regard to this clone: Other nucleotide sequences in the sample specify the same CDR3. The CDR3 DNA reads as TGTGCCAGCTCTCGTGGCGCAGATACGCAGTATTTT. Translation gives CASSRGADTQYF. V and J are TRBV6-5 and TRBJ2-3; D not resolved. Germline values: CDR1 MNHEY, CDR2 SVGAGI. The V end was cut by 8 bases, the J end by 4 bases, with 10 bases between. The CDR3 is made up of 12 amino acids.

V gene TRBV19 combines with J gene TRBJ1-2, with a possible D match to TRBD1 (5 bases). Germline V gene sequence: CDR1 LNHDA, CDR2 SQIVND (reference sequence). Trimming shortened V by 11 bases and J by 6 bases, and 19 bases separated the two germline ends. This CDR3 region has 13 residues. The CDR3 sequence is CAGRLGGGDGYTF. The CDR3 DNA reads TGTGCCGGGAGACTTGGTGGGGGTGATGGCTACACCTTC.